Below, 14 T cell receptor beta chains from the same sample are listed, as sequenced in a study of CD8 T cells in ankylosing spondylitis. In TCRdb, the 5' RACE reads were re-called with MiXCR into one record per CDR3 protein. Here the sample spans around 100,000 distinct CDR3 sequences, 24% being singletons. Sequencing was done on a sample of synovial fluid, either unsorted or a sorted T cell fraction (not recorded which). The receptors shown here come from a male donor with ankylosing spondylitis.

A few counts support this clonotype. This chain links TRBV5-4 with TRBJ2-7; TRBD2 matches 13 bases. Trimming at V came to 4 bases and at J to 4 bases, leaving 11 bases not matched to a gene. Germline V CDR1 and CDR2: SGHNT, YYREEE (reference sequence). There are 17 residues in the CDR3. CDR3 loop: CASSTYGLAGDSYEQYV. The CDR3 DNA reads as TGTGCCAGCAGCACCTATGGACTAGCGGGAGATTCGTACGAGCAGTACGTC.

The table lists this clonotype with a few counts. The chain has TRBV20-1 and TRBJ2-1, with 8 bases lining up with TRBD2. The CDR3 is 15 amino acids. The junction had 8 bases not matched to a gene; V was cut back by 3 bases and J by 4 bases. Germline CDR1 reads DFQATT; CDR2 reads SNEGSKA (reference sequence). The CDR3 protein is CSARGSGIGYNEQFF. As DNA, the CDR3 is TGCAGTGCTAGGGGTAGCGGGATTGGGTACAATGAGCAGTTCTTC.

This clonotype was counted a few times. The V gene is TRBV7-9, the J gene TRBJ2-3; 7 nucleotides line up with TRBD2. Germline trimming cut 6 bases from V and 3 bases from J; bases unmatched to any gene: 9. Germline V gives CDR1 SEHNR, CDR2 FQNEAQ (reference sequence). The CDR3 length is 15 residues. The CDR3 bases are TGTGCCAGCAGGAGGGAGGGGCAGGCGACAGATACGCAGTATTTT. Translating it yields CASRREGQATDTQYF.

This clonotype was recorded a few times. The chain links TRBV5-1 to TRBJ2-7, with 11 bases fitting TRBD2. J was trimmed by 3 bases and V by 4 bases; bases with no gene match: 3. CDR1 is SGHRS, CDR2 YFSETQ, per germline. The CDR3 sequence is 14 residues long. CDR3 sequence (DNA): TGCGCCAGCAGCACTAGCGGGAGTCTCTACGAGCAGTACTTC. This translates into CASSTSGSLYEQYF.

The table lists this clonotype with a few counts. The chain combines TRBV30 with TRBJ1-3, with D tentatively TRBD1 (5 bases). The germline V gene has CDR1 GTSNPN and CDR2 SVGIG (reference sequence). The CDR3 is made up of 16 amino acids. Between the trimmed V and J ends, which lost 2 bases and 0 bases, there was a span of 14 bases. The CDR3 loop reads CAWSTYLGVSGNTIYF. CDR3 sequence (DNA): TGTGCCTGGAGTACGTACCTAGGGGTCTCTGGAAACACCATATATTTT.

This clonotype was recorded a few times. J is TRBJ2-7 and V is TRBV6-1; D perhaps matches TRBD1 (6 bases). The V gene's germline CDR1 is MNHNS and CDR2 SASEGT. Trimming left V 5 bases short and J 0 bases short, with 14 bases between. CDR3 length: 15 amino acids. CDR3 protein: CASSPRDIYSYEQYF. In DNA form, the CDR3 reads TGTGCCAGCAGTCCCCGGGACATTTACTCCTACGAGCAGTACTTC.

This chain links TRBV20-1 with TRBJ2-3, with D uncertain. The CDR3 consists of 13 residues. Germline CDR1 is DFQATT and CDR2 is SNEGSKA (reference sequence). V dropped 8 bases and J dropped 1 base, with 13 bases sitting between them. The CDR3 coding sequence is TGCAGTCCAGTGAGCAGCGGCACAGATACGCAGTATTTT. Amino acid sequence: CSPVSSGTDTQYF.

This clonotype was recorded at least ten times. The V call is TRBV9, the J call TRBJ2-1; unclear D gene. The germline V and J ends were trimmed by 2 bases and 0 bases, with 12 bases remaining between them. The length of the CDR3 is 16 residues. The V gene's germline CDR1 is SGDLS and CDR2 YYNGEE. The CDR3 DNA follows: TGTGCCAGCAGCGTGAAGGCCAAACGCTCCTACAATGAGCAGTTCTTC. Its protein product is CASSVKAKRSYNEQFF.

A few counts support this clonotype. The CDR3 nucleotides are TGTGCCGCCCAAGCCTACGGGAGCGAGACCGGGGAGCTGTTTTTT. It specifies CAAQAYGSETGELFF. J is TRBJ2-2 and V is TRBV3-1; D might be TRBD2 (6 bases). Trimming shortened V by 11 bases and J by 5 bases, and 21 bases separated the two germline ends. There are 15 residues in the CDR3. Looked up from germline, CDR1 is LGHDT and CDR2 is YNNKEL (reference sequence).

The genes are TRBV7-9 and TRBJ1-2, with 10 bases aligning to TRBD1. V dropped 5 bases and J dropped 6; count of bases not matched to a gene: 9. Germline lookup yields CDR1 SEHNR and CDR2 FQNEAQ (reference sequence). The CDR3 sequence is 15 residues long. CDR3 sequence: CASSLGTGASNGYTF. CDR3 sequence (DNA): TGTGCCAGCAGCCTCGGGACAGGGGCAAGTAATGGCTACACCTTC.

This clonotype was seen repeatedly, ten times or more. This chain uses TRBV7-7 with TRBJ2-1, with 8 positions matching TRBD2. CDR1 and CDR2 (germline): SSHAT, FNYEAQ (reference sequence). The CDR3 runs to 14 residues. Trimming cost V 5 bases and J 10 bases; bases outside gene matches: 10. DNA for the CDR3: TGTGCCAGCAGCCAGACTAGCGACCTTGGGGAGCAGTTCTTC. Protein: CASSQTSDLGEQFF.

This clonotype was seen many times. The chain has TRBV6-1 and TRBJ2-3; D perhaps matches TRBD2 (6 bases). This CDR3 spans 14 amino acids. Germline V lookup: CDR1 MNHNS, CDR2 SASEGT. V lost 7 bases and J lost 1, with 12 bases in between. For the CDR3, the DNA is TGTGCCAGCAAACGTGGGGAGGGCACAGATACGCAGTATTTT. Translating gives CASKRGEGTDTQYF.

This clonotype was seen just once. The gene calls are TRBV10-1 and TRBJ2-5; D is perhaps TRBD1 (6 bases). The CDR3 loop spans 16 amino acids. V lost 2 bases to trimming and J lost 2 bases, with 15 bases between them. Germline assignment: CDR1 WNHNN and CDR2 SYGVQD (reference sequence). CDR3 DNA sequence: TGCGCCAGCAGTGAGACAGGGTACGAGGCACAAGAGACCCAGTACTTC. Translation gives CASSETGYEAQETQYF.

This clonotype has just a few counts. V and J are TRBV29-1 and TRBJ2-1; 9 bases line up with TRBD2. The CDR3 has 13 residues. With V trimmed by 3 bases and J by 9 bases, 6 bases remained unmatched. Germline lookup yields CDR1 SQVTM and CDR2 ANQGSEA. Here the CDR3 DNA reads TGCAGCGTTGATCTAGCGGGATCCGGTGAGCAGTTCTTC. It yields the protein CSVDLAGSGEQFF.